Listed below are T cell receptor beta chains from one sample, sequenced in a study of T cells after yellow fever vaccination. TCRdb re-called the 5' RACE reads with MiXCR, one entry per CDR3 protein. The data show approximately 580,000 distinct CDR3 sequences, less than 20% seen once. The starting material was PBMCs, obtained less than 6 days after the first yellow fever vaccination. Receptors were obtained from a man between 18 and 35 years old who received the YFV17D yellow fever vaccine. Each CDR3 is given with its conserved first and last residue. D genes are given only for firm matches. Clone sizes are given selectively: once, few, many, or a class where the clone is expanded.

cdr3_nt: TGTGCCAGCAGCCAAGGACACAGCTCCTACAATGAGCAGTTCTTC; cdr3_aa: CASSQGHSSYNEQFF; d_call: NA; v_call: TRBV3-1; j_call: TRBJ2-1; clone_size: few
cdr3_nt: TGTGCCAGCAGCCAAGCCCAACGGCTAGAGACCCAGTACTTC; cdr3_aa: CASSQAQRLETQYF; d_call: NA; v_call: TRBV3-1; j_call: TRBJ2-5; clone_size: few
cdr3_nt: TGTGCCAGTAGTATGGGGGCGAGCTATGGCTACACCTTC; cdr3_aa: CASSMGASYGYTF; d_call: NA; v_call: TRBV19; j_call: TRBJ1-2; clone_size: few
cdr3_nt: TGTGCCAGCAGCCAATTTACGTACCAAGAGACCCAGTACTTC; cdr3_aa: CASSQFTYQETQYF; d_call: NA; v_call: TRBV3-1; j_call: TRBJ2-5; clone_size: few
cdr3_nt: TGCAGTGCCCGAGGCCATGGACAGGGGGTCGACGAGCAGTACTTC; cdr3_aa: CSARGHGQGVDEQYF; d_call: TRBD1; v_call: TRBV20-1; j_call: TRBJ2-7; clone_size: few
cdr3_nt: TGCGCCAGCAGCCCGGAGCTGGGGGAGCAGTACTTC; cdr3_aa: CASSPELGEQYF; d_call: NA; v_call: TRBV5-1; j_call: TRBJ2-7; clone_size: few
cdr3_nt: TGCGCCAGCAGCTTACTAGCGGGGGCCTCCCGTGGAGATACGCAGTATTTT; cdr3_aa: CASSLLAGASRGDTQYF; d_call: TRBD2; v_call: TRBV5-1; j_call: TRBJ2-3; clone_size: NA
cdr3_nt: TGCGCCAGCAGCTTGGATGGGACGGAAGAAGAGACCCAGTACTTC; cdr3_aa: CASSLDGTEEETQYF; d_call: NA; v_call: TRBV5-1; j_call: TRBJ2-5; clone_size: NA
cdr3_nt: TGCAGTGCTAGAGGTGTGCGGGGCACAGATACGCAGTATTTT; cdr3_aa: CSARGVRGTDTQYF; d_call: NA; v_call: TRBV20-1; j_call: TRBJ2-3; clone_size: once
cdr3_nt: TGTGCCAGCAGTCCTCGTGGACAGCTGGAACGAGCTTTCTTT; cdr3_aa: CASSPRGQLERAFF; d_call: NA; v_call: TRBV6-5; j_call: TRBJ1-1; clone_size: NA
cdr3_nt: TGTGCCAGCAGCTTTCAAGCGACAGAATATGGCTACACCTTC; cdr3_aa: CASSFQATEYGYTF; d_call: NA; v_call: TRBV7-2; j_call: TRBJ1-2; clone_size: few
cdr3_nt: TGCGCCAGCAGCTTCAGACAGATAGCAGATACGCAGTATTTT; cdr3_aa: CASSFRQIADTQYF; d_call: NA; v_call: TRBV5-1; j_call: TRBJ2-3; clone_size: few
cdr3_nt: TGTGCCAGCAGCGCAGGACAGACCCGGGCCATTGAAGCTTTCTTT; cdr3_aa: CASSAGQTRAIEAFF; d_call: NA; v_call: TRBV12-3/TRBV12-4; j_call: TRBJ1-1; clone_size: few
cdr3_nt: TGTGCCAGCAGCGGATGGCAGGGGAGACAGCCCCAGCATTTT; cdr3_aa: CASSGWQGRQPQHF; d_call: NA; v_call: TRBV5-6; j_call: TRBJ1-5; clone_size: few
cdr3_nt: TGCGCCAGCAGCTTGGACGAAGCTAGAATACGTTACGGGGAGCTGTTTTTT; cdr3_aa: CASSLDEARIRYGELFF; d_call: NA; v_call: TRBV5-1; j_call: TRBJ2-2; clone_size: NA
cdr3_nt: TGTGCCAGCAGCTGGGACGCCGGAAGGGAGACCCAGTACTTC; cdr3_aa: CASSWDAGRETQYF; d_call: NA; v_call: TRBV5-8; j_call: TRBJ2-5; clone_size: few
cdr3_nt: TGTGCCAGCAGCGTGGGACAGAGAACCTACGAGCAGTACTTC; cdr3_aa: CASSVGQRTYEQYF; d_call: TRBD1; v_call: TRBV9; j_call: TRBJ2-7; clone_size: NA
cdr3_nt: TGTGCCAGCAGTGAATATGAGGGTTGGACTATGAACACTGAAGCTTTCTTT; cdr3_aa: CASSEYEGWTMNTEAFF; d_call: NA; v_call: TRBV2; j_call: TRBJ1-1; clone_size: few
cdr3_nt: TGTGCCAGCATAGTTTCGGATCAGCAGTTCTTC; cdr3_aa: CASIVSDQQFF; d_call: NA; v_call: TRBV2; j_call: TRBJ2-1; clone_size: few
cdr3_nt: TGCGCCAGCAGCTTGGGCAGGGTCGACTACGAGCAGTACTTC; cdr3_aa: CASSLGRVDYEQYF; d_call: NA; v_call: TRBV5-1; j_call: TRBJ2-7; clone_size: NA
cdr3_nt: TGCGCCAGCAGCTTGACGGGAGCTGAACTGTTTTTT; cdr3_aa: CASSLTGAELFF; d_call: NA; v_call: TRBV5-1; j_call: TRBJ1-4; clone_size: NA
cdr3_nt: TGTGCCAGCAGCTTGTATGGAGGCTACACCTTC; cdr3_aa: CASSLYGGYTF; d_call: NA; v_call: TRBV5-6; j_call: TRBJ1-2; clone_size: few
cdr3_nt: TGTGCCAGCAGTGGGACAGGGGGCGGTGAGCAGTTCTTC; cdr3_aa: CASSGTGGGEQFF; d_call: TRBD1; v_call: TRBV2; j_call: TRBJ2-1; clone_size: few
cdr3_nt: TGCGCCAGCAGCTCCCTATGGGGCACTCCCACAGATACGCAGTATTTT; cdr3_aa: CASSSLWGTPTDTQYF; d_call: NA; v_call: TRBV5-1; j_call: TRBJ2-3; clone_size: NA
cdr3_nt: TGCAGTGCTAGCCGGACTACCGGGGGTTCCTATCAGCCCCAGCATTTT; cdr3_aa: CSASRTTGGSYQPQHF; d_call: NA; v_call: TRBV20-1; j_call: TRBJ1-5; clone_size: few
cdr3_nt: TGCGCCAGCCACCGTGCGGGGACCCAGTACTTC; cdr3_aa: CASHRAGTQYF; d_call: NA; v_call: TRBV5-1; j_call: TRBJ2-5; clone_size: few
cdr3_nt: TGTGCCAGCAGTCAACGTGACGGCTACGAGCAGTACTTC; cdr3_aa: CASSQRDGYEQYF; d_call: NA; v_call: TRBV27; j_call: TRBJ2-7; clone_size: once
cdr3_nt: TGTGCCAGCAGCTTGGGGACAGGGGGTGCCAACATTCAGTACTTC; cdr3_aa: CASSLGTGGANIQYF; d_call: TRBD1; v_call: TRBV5-4; j_call: TRBJ2-4; clone_size: NA
cdr3_nt: TGTGCCAGCAGTTTTAAAGGGAGCGGCTATGGCTACACCTTC; cdr3_aa: CASSFKGSGYGYTF; d_call: NA; v_call: TRBV27; j_call: TRBJ1-2; clone_size: NA
cdr3_nt: TGCGCCAGCAGACCGGACCGAAACACTGAAGCTTTCTTT; cdr3_aa: CASRPDRNTEAFF; d_call: NA; v_call: TRBV4-3; j_call: TRBJ1-1; clone_size: few
cdr3_nt: TGTGCCAGCTCACGACAGGAGGCCTACGAGCAGTACTTC; cdr3_aa: CASSRQEAYEQYF; d_call: NA; v_call: TRBV18; j_call: TRBJ2-7; clone_size: NA
cdr3_nt: TGTGCCATCAGTGAGGGACTAGTCGCCGGGGAGCTGTTTTTT; cdr3_aa: CAISEGLVAGELFF; d_call: TRBD2; v_call: TRBV10-3; j_call: TRBJ2-2; clone_size: few
cdr3_nt: TGTGCCATACAACCCGGGACGGCTAATCAGCCCCAGCATTTT; cdr3_aa: CAIQPGTANQPQHF; d_call: NA; v_call: TRBV6-1; j_call: TRBJ1-5; clone_size: NA
cdr3_nt: TGTGCCAGCAGCCCGGGGGGCAGGGGCCCCGGCTACACCTTC; cdr3_aa: CASSPGGRGPGYTF; d_call: NA; v_call: TRBV7-9; j_call: TRBJ1-2; clone_size: NA
cdr3_nt: TGCGCCAGCAGCTTGGCCCAAGGACCAAGAGGAACTAATGAAAAACTGTTTTTT; cdr3_aa: CASSLAQGPRGTNEKLFF; d_call: NA; v_call: TRBV5-1; j_call: TRBJ1-4; clone_size: NA
cdr3_nt: TGTGCCAGCAGTTACGAAAGACGGGGGGCTGAAAACACCATATATTTT; cdr3_aa: CASSYERRGAENTIYF; d_call: NA; v_call: TRBV6-5; j_call: TRBJ1-3; clone_size: NA
cdr3_nt: TGCAGTGCTATTCTAAGGGACGTCGATGAAAAACTGTTTTTT; cdr3_aa: CSAILRDVDEKLFF; d_call: NA; v_call: TRBV20-1; j_call: TRBJ1-4; clone_size: NA
cdr3_nt: TGTGCCAGCTCACGGGGGACTGAAGCTTTCTTT; cdr3_aa: CASSRGTEAFF; d_call: NA; v_call: TRBV12-3/TRBV12-4; j_call: TRBJ1-1; clone_size: many
cdr3_nt: TGTGCCAGCAGCTCCCCCTTAGACAGGGACCAAGAGACCCAGTACTTC; cdr3_aa: CASSSPLDRDQETQYF; d_call: TRBD1; v_call: TRBV7-9; j_call: TRBJ2-5; clone_size: NA
cdr3_nt: TGTGCCAGCAGCTTACAGGGAATGAGTGTCGAGCAGTACTTC; cdr3_aa: CASSLQGMSVEQYF; d_call: NA; v_call: TRBV7-3; j_call: TRBJ2-7; clone_size: NA
cdr3_nt: TGTGCCAGCAGCCGAACAGGATCAGGGGTCGATACGCAGTATTTT; cdr3_aa: CASSRTGSGVDTQYF; d_call: NA; v_call: TRBV12-3/TRBV12-4; j_call: TRBJ2-3; clone_size: NA
cdr3_nt: TGCGCCAGCAGCCACCGGGACAGGGTCTTTTTT; cdr3_aa: CASSHRDRVFF; d_call: TRBD1; v_call: TRBV4-1; j_call: TRBJ1-4; clone_size: few